This T cell receptor beta chain was captured in a study of T cell responses to AZD1222 COVID-19 vaccine. Whole-study findings and limits: Vaccination with two AZD1222 doses was followed by a rise in Spike-specific TCR breadth and depth. Repertoires were obtained solely post-peak T cell response. Females made up more of the donors, who were largely white British, and clonal diversity may have come out too low.

Germline loops: CDR1 MNHNY, CDR2 SVGAGI (reference sequence). This CDR3 contains 14 residues. V was cut by 0 bases and J by 7 bases, with 10 bases left in between. Method: immunoSEQ multiplex PCR; TCRdb's copy keeps in-frame clones and lacks some. The data show 250,000 to 300,000 clones, around 93% seen once. Researchers grouped second doses given at about 4 or about 12 weeks into one pool. In this sample, this clone turned up once. Its antigen is not identified. The chain uses TRBV6-6 and TRBJ1-3; D unclear. This receptor was identified in an adult who received the AZD1222 COVID-19 vaccine. The material sequenced was peripheral blood, taken 28 days after the second AZD1222 dose. Written as DNA, the CDR3 is TGTGCCAGCAGTTACTCAGGAGGGCTGAACACCATATATTTT. Protein: CASSYSGGLNTIYF.